The 20 T cell receptor beta chains below all came from one sample that was sequenced in a study of cytomegalovirus exposure and HLA in healthy donors. The study ran its PCR with 60 Vbeta and 13 Jbeta primers. Clones were sequenced by immunoSEQ multiplex PCR, and TCRdb holds only the in-frame ones, with some missing. This repertoire shows around 140,000 clones, 65% to 90% found once; its top ten account for roughly 2.9%. What was sequenced was PBMCs. These receptors originate from a woman aged 25 to 39 in good health and CMV-seronegative.

V and J are TRBV7-9 and TRBJ2-7, with D perhaps matching TRBD2 (5 bases). CDR3 length: 16 residues. CDR1 and CDR2 from the germline V gene are SEHNR and FQNEAQ (reference sequence). Trimming stripped 6 bases from V and 4 bases from J, with 22 bases between. CDR3 sequence (DNA): TGTGCCAGCAGTTCATCCCGGGATGGCAGGCGGTACGAGCAGTACTTC. Its translation: CASSSSRDGRRYEQYF.

V is TRBV11-2 and J is TRBJ2-4; 10 bases fit TRBD2. V gave up 4 bases and J gave up 7 bases; unmatched junction bases: 7. Germline loops: CDR1 SGHAT, CDR2 FQNNGV. The length of the CDR3 is 15 residues. The CDR3 region has the DNA TGTGCCAGCAGCTACGAGCGGGAGGGGTGGAACATTCAGTACTTC. Protein: CASSYEREGWNIQYF.

J is TRBJ2-7 and V is TRBV9, with no clear D. The CDR3 length is 15 residues. The V gene's germline CDR1 is SGDLS and CDR2 YYNGEE. The V end lost 0 bases, the J end lost 0 bases, and 10 bases lay between the germline ends. The CDR3, as DNA: TGTGCCAGCAGCGTAGACCTATCCGTCTCCTACGAGCAGTACTTC. Translating it yields CASSVDLSVSYEQYF. Looking up the rest from reference TRBV9 and TRBJ2-7 gives the full variable domain: DSGVTQTPKHLITATGQRVTLRCSPRSGDLSVYWYQQSLDQGLQFLIQYYNGEERAKGNILERFSAQQFPDLHSELNLSSLELGDSALYFCASSVDLSVSYEQYFGPGTRLTVT.

The CDR3 sequence is CASSLAARTGILTDTQYF. In DNA form, the CDR3 reads TGTGCCAGCTCACTAGCTGCTAGGACAGGGATACTCACAGATACGCAGTATTTT. The chain has TRBV18 and TRBJ2-3; TRBD1 agrees at 8 bases. Trimming at V came to 4 bases and at J to 2 bases, leaving 14 bases not matched to a gene. The CDR3 sequence is 18 residues long. Germline-derived CDR1 and CDR2 are KGHSH and LQKENI.

The CDR3 DNA reads TGTGCCAGCAGTCTCCTTCCCACAGATACGCAGTATTTT. Translated: CASSLLPTDTQYF. The chain joins TRBV27 to TRBJ2-3; D unresolved. The CDR3 consists of 13 residues. Germline V gene sequence: CDR1 MNHEY, CDR2 SMNVEV (reference sequence). V lost 5 bases, J lost 2 bases, and 8 bases lay in between.

This clone was picked up a small number of times. The chain uses TRBV6-1 and TRBJ1-1; maybe TRBD1 (6 bases). The CDR3 runs 14 residues. V was clipped by 8 bases and J by 3 bases, with 16 bases between them. CDR1 and CDR2 from the germline V gene are MNHNS and SASEGT. CDR3 sequence reads: CASGQGRGDTEAFF. The CDR3 DNA sequence: TGTGCCAGCGGGCAGGGGAGGGGGGACACTGAAGCTTTCTTT.

This chain joins TRBV29-1 and TRBJ2-5; 12 nucleotides match TRBD1. V was clipped by 1 base and J by 1 base; unmatched bases: 7. The CDR3 sequence is 17 residues long. From germline, CDR1 is SQVTM and CDR2 ANQGSEA. Here the CDR3 reads CSVEGWGQGAFQETQYF. The CDR3 DNA reads TGCAGCGTTGAAGGATGGGGACAGGGGGCTTTCCAAGAGACCCAGTACTTC.

The gene calls are TRBV18 and TRBJ2-1; D gene uncertain. Germline CDR1 and CDR2: KGHSH and LQKENI. This CDR3 is built from 15 residues. Trimming removed 4 bases from V and 0 bases from J, with 10 bases in between. Here the CDR3 DNA reads TGTGCCAGCTCACTGGCGGAGCGCTCCTACAATGAGCAGTTCTTC. This codes for CASSLAERSYNEQFF.

The CDR3 nucleotides read TGTGCCAGCAGCTTAGAGGGCGGGAGTAGTTCCTACGAGCAGTACTTC. Protein: CASSLEGGSSSYEQYF. The chain employs TRBV11-2 and TRBJ2-7; TRBD2 matches at 7 bases. With V trimmed by 0 bases and J by 1 base, 6 bases remained unmatched. CDR1 SGHAT and CDR2 FQNNGV come from the germline V gene. The CDR3 is made up of 16 amino acids. Variable domain in full (rest from reference TRBV11-2 and TRBJ2-7): EAGVAQSPRYKIIEKRQSVAFWCNPISGHATLYWYQQILGQGPKLLIQFQNNGVVDDSQLPKDRFSAERLKGVDSTLKIQPAKLEDSAVYLCASSLEGGSSSYEQYFGPGTRLTVT.

The chain carries TRBV5-1 and TRBJ2-4; D may be TRBD2 (5 bases). Germline V gives CDR1 SGHRS, CDR2 YFSETQ. CDR3 length: 15 amino acids. With 2 bases removed from V and 7 bases from J, the gap between germline ends came to 16 bases. As DNA, the CDR3 is TGCGCCAGCAGCTTCTCCAGCGGAAGTACGAACATTCAGTACTTC. Protein product: CASSFSSGSTNIQYF.

This rearrangement joins TRBV10-3 to TRBJ2-5; D may be TRBD2 (6 bases). Germline V gives CDR1 ENHRY, CDR2 SYGVKD. There are 15 residues in the CDR3. Deletions cut 3 bases from V and 1 base from J, with 12 bases between. CDR3 region: CAISDLAEGQETQYF. The CDR3 nucleotides are TGTGCCATCAGTGATTTAGCGGAGGGCCAAGAGACCCAGTACTTC.

Regarding this clone: One junction end does not reproduce the germline sequence, and a read error may be involved. This chain links TRBV7-9 with TRBJ1-6; D possibly corresponds to TRBD1 (5 bases). The CDR3 loop spans 16 amino acids. CDR1 and CDR2 (germline): SEHNR, FQNEAQ (reference sequence). This CDR3 is CSSTLGGSSYNSPLHF. The CDR3 DNA reads as TGTTCCAGCACCCTGGGGGGGAGCTCCTATAATTCACCCCTCCACTTT.

This sequence joins TRBV7-8 and TRBJ1-4, with a tentative D call TRBD1 (5 bases). Trimming stripped 9 bases from V and 8 bases from J, with 22 bases between. The CDR3 is made up of 15 amino acids. The germline V gene has CDR1 SGHVS and CDR2 FQNEAQ. The CDR3 sequence is CASSQTWTQREKLFF. For the CDR3, the DNA is TGTGCCAGTTCACAAACGTGGACACAGAGAGAAAAACTGTTTTTT.

This clone was counted between two and nine times. J is TRBJ2-7 and V is TRBV4-3; maybe TRBD1 (5 bases). Germline-derived CDR1 and CDR2 are LGHNA and YSLEER. The CDR3 runs 14 residues. V lost 0 bases and J 2 bases, leaving 8 bases between the germline ends. CDR3 sequence (DNA): TGCGCCAGCAGCCAAGACAGGACAACCTACGAGCAGTACTTC. Translation gives CASSQDRTTYEQYF.

The chain recombines TRBV11-2 with TRBJ2-1; 8 bases match TRBD2. CDR3 length equals 14 residues. Per the germline V gene, CDR1 is SGHAT and CDR2 is FQNNGV. V was pared by 5 bases and J by 6 bases, with 6 bases of the junction left unmatched. CDR3 loop: CASSPGTRGNEQFF. The CDR3 DNA reads TGTGCCAGCAGCCCGGGGACTAGGGGCAATGAGCAGTTCTTC.

The J gene is TRBJ2-7, the V gene TRBV7-2; 10 bases map to TRBD1. The length of the CDR3 is 14 residues. J gave up 5 bases and V 4 bases, and 5 bases lay outside the gene matches. The V gene's germline CDR1 is SGHTA and CDR2 FQGNSA. The CDR3 here is CASSSRDRGHEQYF. CDR3 nucleotides: TGTGCCAGCAGCTCCCGGGACAGGGGCCACGAGCAGTACTTC. The whole variable domain, filled in from reference TRBV7-2 and TRBJ2-7, reads GAGVSQSPSNKVTEKGKDVELRCDPISGHTALYWYRQSLGQGLEFLIYFQGNSAPDKSGLPSDRFSAERTGGSVSTLTIQRTQQEDSAVYLCASSSRDRGHEQYFGPGTRLTVT.

Written as DNA, the CDR3 is TGTGCCAGCAGTTTCAACTCGAGACTAGCGGTACCTTCCTACGAGCAGTACTTC. Amino acids: CASSFNSRLAVPSYEQYF. This chain joins TRBV7-9 and TRBJ2-7; TRBD2 matches 9 bases. CDR3 length: 18 residues. The germline V gene encodes CDR1 SEHNR and CDR2 FQNEAQ (reference sequence). The trim removed 6 bases at V and 1 base at J, leaving 16 bases unmatched.

J is TRBJ2-5 and V is TRBV30, with D tentatively TRBD2 (6 bases). Trimming took off 4 bases at V and 5 bases at J, with 14 bases between the two ends. Germline loops: CDR1 GTSNPN, CDR2 SVGIG (reference sequence). This CDR3 is 13 amino acids long. CDR3 sequence (DNA): TGTGCCTGGACTAGGAGGGGTAGTGAGACCCAGTACTTC. This encodes CAWTRRGSETQYF.

The V call is TRBV11-1, the J call TRBJ2-2, with D tentatively TRBD2 (6 bases). CDR1 and CDR2 from the germline V gene are SGHAT and FQDESV (reference sequence). Trimming left V 3 bases short and J 8 bases short, with 13 bases between. CDR3 length: 14 residues. The CDR3 here is CASSLGLAKGELFF. The CDR3 DNA is TGTGCCAGCAGCTTGGGGCTAGCGAAAGGGGAGCTGTTTTTT.

The chain links TRBV2 to TRBJ2-1, with D uncertain. Trimming removed 6 bases at V and 7 bases at J, with 10 bases between. Germline lookup yields CDR1 SNHLY and CDR2 FYNNEI. The CDR3 covers 12 residues. DNA of the CDR3: TGTGCCAGCAGAATTAGCCGTAATGAGCAGTTCTTC. It yields the protein CASRISRNEQFF.